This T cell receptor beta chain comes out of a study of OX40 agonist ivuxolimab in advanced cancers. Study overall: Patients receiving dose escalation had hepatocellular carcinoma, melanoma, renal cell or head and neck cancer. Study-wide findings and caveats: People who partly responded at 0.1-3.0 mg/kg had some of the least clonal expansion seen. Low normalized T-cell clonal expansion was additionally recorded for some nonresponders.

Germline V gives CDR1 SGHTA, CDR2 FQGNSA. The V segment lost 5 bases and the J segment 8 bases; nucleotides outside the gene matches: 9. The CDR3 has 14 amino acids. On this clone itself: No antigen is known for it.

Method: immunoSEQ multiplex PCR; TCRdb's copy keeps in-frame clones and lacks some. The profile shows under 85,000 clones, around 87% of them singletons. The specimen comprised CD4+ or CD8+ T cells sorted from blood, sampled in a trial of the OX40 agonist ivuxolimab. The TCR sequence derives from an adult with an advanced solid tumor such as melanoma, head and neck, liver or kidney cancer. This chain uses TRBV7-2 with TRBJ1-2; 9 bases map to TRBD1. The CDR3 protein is CASSIGQGLGGYTF. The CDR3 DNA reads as TGTGCCAGCAGCATCGGACAGGGGTTAGGGGGCTACACCTTC.